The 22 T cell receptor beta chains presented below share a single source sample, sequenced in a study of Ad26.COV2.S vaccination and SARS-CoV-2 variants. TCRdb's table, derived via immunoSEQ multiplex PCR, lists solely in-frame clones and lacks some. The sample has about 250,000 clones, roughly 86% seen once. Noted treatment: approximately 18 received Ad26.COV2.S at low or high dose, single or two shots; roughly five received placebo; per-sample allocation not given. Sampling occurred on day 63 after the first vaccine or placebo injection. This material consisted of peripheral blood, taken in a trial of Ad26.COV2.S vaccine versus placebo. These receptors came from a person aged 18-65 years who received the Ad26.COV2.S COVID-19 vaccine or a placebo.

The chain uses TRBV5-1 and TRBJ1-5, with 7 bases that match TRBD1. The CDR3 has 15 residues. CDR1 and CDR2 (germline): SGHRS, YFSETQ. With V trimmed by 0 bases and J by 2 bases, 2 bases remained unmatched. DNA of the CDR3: TGCGCCAGCAGCTTGGAAGGGGGCCGCAATCAGCCCCAGCATTTT. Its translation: CASSLEGGRNQPQHF.

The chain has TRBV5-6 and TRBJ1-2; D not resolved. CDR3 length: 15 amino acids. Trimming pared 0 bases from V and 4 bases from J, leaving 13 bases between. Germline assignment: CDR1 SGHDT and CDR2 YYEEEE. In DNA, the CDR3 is TGTGCCAGCAGCTTGGGCAGCGGTAACTCCTATGGCTACACCTTC. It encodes CASSLGSGNSYGYTF.

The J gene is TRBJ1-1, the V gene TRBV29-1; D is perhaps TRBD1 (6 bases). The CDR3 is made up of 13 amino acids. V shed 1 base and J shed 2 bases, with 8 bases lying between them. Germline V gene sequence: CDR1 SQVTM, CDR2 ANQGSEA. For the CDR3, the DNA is TGCAGCGTTGAAGGCAGGGGAAACACTGAAGCTTTCTTT. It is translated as CSVEGRGNTEAFF.

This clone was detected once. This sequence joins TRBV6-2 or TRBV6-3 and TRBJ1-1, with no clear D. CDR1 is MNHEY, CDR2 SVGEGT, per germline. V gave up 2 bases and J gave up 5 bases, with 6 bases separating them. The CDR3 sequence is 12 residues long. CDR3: CASSYERTEAFF. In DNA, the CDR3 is TGTGCCAGCAGTTACGAGCGGACTGAAGCTTTCTTT.

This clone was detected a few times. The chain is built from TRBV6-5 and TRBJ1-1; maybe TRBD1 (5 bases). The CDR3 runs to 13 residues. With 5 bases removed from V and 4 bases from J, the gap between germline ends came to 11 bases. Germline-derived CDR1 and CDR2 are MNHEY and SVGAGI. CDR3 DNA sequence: TGTGCCAGCAGTAAGGGACCGGTCACTGAAGCTTTCTTT. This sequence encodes CASSKGPVTEAFF.

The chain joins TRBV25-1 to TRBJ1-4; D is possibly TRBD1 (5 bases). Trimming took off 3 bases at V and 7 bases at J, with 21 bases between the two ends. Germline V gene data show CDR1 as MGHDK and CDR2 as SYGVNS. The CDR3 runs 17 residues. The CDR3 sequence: CASSETLWGTNFEKLFF. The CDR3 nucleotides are TGTGCCAGCAGTGAGACTCTCTGGGGGACCAATTTTGAAAAACTGTTTTTT.

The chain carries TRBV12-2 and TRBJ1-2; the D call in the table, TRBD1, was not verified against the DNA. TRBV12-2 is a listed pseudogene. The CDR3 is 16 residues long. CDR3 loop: CASRSLWDSGPYGYTF. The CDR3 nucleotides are TGTGCAAGTCGCTCGCTATGGGACAGCGGACCCTATGGCTACACCTTC.

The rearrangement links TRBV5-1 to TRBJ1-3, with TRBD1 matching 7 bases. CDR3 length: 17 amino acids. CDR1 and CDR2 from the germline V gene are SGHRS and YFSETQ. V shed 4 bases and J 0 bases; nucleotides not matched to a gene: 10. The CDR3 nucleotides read TGCGCCAGCAGCCCGACGACAGGGTCGAGCTCTGGAAACACCATATATTTT. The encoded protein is CASSPTTGSSSGNTIYF.

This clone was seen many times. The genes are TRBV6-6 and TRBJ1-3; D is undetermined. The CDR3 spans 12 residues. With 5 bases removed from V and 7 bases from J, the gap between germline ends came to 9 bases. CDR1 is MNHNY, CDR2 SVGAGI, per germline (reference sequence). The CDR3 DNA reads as TGTGCCAGCAGTCGCCCCAGGAACACCATATATTTT. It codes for CASSRPRNTIYF.

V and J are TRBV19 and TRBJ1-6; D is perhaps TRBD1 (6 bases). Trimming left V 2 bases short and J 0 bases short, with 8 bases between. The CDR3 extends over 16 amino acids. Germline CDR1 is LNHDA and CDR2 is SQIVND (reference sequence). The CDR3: CASSIQGSSYNSPLHF. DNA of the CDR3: TGTGCCAGTAGTATACAGGGGAGCTCCTATAATTCACCCCTCCACTTT.

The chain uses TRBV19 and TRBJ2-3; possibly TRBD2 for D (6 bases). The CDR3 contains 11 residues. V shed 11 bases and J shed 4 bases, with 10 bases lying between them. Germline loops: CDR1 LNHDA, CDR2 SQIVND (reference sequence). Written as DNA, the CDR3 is TGTGCCGGAGGGAGCGCAGATACGCAGTATTTT. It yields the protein CAGGSADTQYF.

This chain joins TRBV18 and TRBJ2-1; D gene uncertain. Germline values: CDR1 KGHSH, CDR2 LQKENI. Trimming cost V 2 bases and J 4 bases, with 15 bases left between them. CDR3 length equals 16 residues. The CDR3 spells CASSPYKLGNYNEQFF. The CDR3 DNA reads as TGTGCCAGCTCACCATATAAACTGGGGAATTACAATGAGCAGTTCTTC.

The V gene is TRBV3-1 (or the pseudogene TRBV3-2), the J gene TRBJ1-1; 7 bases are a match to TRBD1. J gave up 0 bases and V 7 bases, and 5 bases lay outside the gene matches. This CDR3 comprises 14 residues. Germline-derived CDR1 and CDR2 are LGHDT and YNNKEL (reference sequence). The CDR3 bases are TGTGCCAGCAACAGGGGTCTTATGAACACTGAAGCTTTCTTT. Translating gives CASNRGLMNTEAFF.

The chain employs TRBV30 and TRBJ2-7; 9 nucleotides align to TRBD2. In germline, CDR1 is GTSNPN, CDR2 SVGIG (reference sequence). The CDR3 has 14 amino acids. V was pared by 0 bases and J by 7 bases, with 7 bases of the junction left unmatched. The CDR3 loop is CAWSVIAGASEQYF. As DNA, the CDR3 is TGTGCCTGGAGTGTTATAGCGGGAGCGTCTGAGCAGTACTTC.

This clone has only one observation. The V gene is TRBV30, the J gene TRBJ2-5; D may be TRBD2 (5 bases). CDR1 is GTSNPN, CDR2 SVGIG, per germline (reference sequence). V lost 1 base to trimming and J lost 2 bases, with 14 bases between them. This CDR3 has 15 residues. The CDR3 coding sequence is TGTGCCTGGAGTGGGCTAGCACAGACTCAAGAGACCCAGTACTTC. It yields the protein CAWSGLAQTQETQYF.

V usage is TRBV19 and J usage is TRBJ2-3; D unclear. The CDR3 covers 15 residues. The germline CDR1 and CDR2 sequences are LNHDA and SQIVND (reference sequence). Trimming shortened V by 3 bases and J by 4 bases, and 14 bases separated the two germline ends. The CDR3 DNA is TGTGCCAGTAGTATGGGGAAGGTGAGATCAGATACGCAGTATTTT. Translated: CASSMGKVRSDTQYF. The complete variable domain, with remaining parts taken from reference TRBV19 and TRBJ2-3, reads DGGITQSPKYLFRKEGQNVTLSCEQNLNHDAMYWYRQDPGQGLRLIYYSQIVNDFQKGDIAEGYSVSREKKESFPLTVTSAQKNPTAFYLCASSMGKVRSDTQYFGPGTRLTVL.

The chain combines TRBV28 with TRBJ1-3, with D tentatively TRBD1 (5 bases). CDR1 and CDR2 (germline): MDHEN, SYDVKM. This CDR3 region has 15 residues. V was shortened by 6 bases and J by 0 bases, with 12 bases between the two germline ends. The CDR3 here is CASSLGLFSGNTIYF. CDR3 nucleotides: TGTGCCAGCAGCCTGGGGCTGTTCTCTGGAAACACCATATATTTT.

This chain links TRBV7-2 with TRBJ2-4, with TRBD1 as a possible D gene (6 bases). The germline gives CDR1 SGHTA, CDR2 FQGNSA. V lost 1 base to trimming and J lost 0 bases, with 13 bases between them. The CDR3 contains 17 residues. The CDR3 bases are TGTGCCAGCAGCTTAGTTGGGGGCTCGGGAGCCAAAAACATTCAGTACTTC. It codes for CASSLVGGSGAKNIQYF. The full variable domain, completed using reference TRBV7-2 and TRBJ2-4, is GAGVSQSPSNKVTEKGKDVELRCDPISGHTALYWYRQSLGQGLEFLIYFQGNSAPDKSGLPSDRFSAERTGGSVSTLTIQRTQQEDSAVYLCASSLVGGSGAKNIQYFGAGTRLSVL.

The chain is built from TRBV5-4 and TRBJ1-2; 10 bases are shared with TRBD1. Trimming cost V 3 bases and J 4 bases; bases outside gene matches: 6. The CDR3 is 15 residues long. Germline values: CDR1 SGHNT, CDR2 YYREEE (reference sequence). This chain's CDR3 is CASSSDRGRIYGYTF. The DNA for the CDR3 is TGTGCCAGCAGCTCCGACAGGGGGCGCATCTATGGCTACACCTTC.

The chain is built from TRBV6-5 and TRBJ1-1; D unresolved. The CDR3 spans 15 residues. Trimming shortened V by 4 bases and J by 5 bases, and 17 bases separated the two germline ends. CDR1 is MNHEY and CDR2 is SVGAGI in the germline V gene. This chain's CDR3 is CASSSVPALSTEAFF. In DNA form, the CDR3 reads TGTGCCAGCAGTTCGGTCCCGGCGTTGAGTACTGAAGCTTTCTTT.

The CDR3 DNA is TGTGCCAGCACCCTAGCGGGGGGAACAGATACGCAGTATTTT. Encoded protein: CASTLAGGTDTQYF. The V call is TRBV2, the J call TRBJ2-3, with 11 bases matching TRBD2. Trimming took 7 bases from V and 3 from J; bases not matched to a gene: 3. The CDR3 sequence is 14 residues long. In germline, CDR1 is SNHLY, CDR2 FYNNEI. Combining the CDR3 with reference TRBV2 and TRBJ2-3 gives the whole variable domain EPEVTQTPSHQVTQMGQEVILRCVPISNHLYFYWYRQILGQKVEFLVSFYNNEISEKSEIFDDQFSVERPDGSNFTLKIRSTKLEDSAMYFCASTLAGGTDTQYFGPGTRLTVL.

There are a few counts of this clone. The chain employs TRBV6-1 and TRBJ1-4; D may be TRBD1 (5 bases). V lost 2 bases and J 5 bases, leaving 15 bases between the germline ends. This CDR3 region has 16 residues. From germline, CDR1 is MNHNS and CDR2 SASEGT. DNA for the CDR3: TGTGCCAGCAGTGAAAGTGAATGGGACGGAAATGAAAAACTGTTTTTT. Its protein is CASSESEWDGNEKLFF.